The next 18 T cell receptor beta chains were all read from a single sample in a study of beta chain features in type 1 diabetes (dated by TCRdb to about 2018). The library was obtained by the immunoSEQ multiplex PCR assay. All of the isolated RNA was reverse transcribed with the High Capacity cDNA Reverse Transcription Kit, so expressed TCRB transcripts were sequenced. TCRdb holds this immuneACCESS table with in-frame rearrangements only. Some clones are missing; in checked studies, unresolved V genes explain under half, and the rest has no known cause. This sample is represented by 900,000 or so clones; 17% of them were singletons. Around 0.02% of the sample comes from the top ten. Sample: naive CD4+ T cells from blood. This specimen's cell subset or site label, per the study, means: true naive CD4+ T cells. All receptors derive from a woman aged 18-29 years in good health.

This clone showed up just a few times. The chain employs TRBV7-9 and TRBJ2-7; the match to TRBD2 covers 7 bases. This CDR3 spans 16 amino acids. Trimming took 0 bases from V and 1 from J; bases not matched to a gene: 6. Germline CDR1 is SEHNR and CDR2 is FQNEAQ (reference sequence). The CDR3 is CASSLAGGSISYEQYF. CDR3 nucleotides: TGTGCCAGCAGCTTAGCAGGCGGGAGCATATCCTACGAGCAGTACTTC.

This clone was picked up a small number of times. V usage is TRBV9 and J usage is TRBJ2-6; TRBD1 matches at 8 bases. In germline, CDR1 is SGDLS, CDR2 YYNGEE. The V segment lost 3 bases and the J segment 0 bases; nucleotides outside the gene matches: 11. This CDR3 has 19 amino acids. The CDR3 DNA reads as TGTGCCAGCAGCGAAACCGGGACAGGAGGGAGCTCTGGGGCCAACGTCCTGACTTTC. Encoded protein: CASSETGTGGSSGANVLTF.

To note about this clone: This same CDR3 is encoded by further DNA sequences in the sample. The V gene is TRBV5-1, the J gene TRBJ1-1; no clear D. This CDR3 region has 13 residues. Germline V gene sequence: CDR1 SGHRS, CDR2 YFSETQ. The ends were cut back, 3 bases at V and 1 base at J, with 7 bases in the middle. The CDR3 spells CASSSQENTEAFF. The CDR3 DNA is TGCGCCAGCAGCTCGCAGGAGAACACTGAAGCTTTCTTT.

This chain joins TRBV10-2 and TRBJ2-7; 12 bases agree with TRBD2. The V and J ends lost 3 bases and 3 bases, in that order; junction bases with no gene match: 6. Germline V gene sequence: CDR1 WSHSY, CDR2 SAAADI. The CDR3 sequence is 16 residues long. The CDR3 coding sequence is TGCGCCAGCAGTGACCGACTAGCGGGAGAATTCTACGAGCAGTACTTC. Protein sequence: CASSDRLAGEFYEQYF.

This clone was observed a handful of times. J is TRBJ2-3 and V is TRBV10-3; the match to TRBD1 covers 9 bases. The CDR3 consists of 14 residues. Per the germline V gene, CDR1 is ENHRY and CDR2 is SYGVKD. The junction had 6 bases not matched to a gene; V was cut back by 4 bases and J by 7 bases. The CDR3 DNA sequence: TGTGCCATCAGTGGGACAGGGGAAACATATACGCAGTATTTT. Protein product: CAISGTGETYTQYF.

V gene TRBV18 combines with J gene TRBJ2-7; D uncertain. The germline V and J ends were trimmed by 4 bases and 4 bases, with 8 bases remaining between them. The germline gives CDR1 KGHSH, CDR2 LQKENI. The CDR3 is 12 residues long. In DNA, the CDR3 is TGTGCCAGCTCACTTGGGCAGTACGAGCAGTACTTC. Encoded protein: CASSLGQYEQYF.

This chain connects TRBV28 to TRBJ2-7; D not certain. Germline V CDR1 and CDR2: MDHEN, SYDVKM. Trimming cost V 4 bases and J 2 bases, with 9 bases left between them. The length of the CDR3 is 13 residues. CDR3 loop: CASSSVVPYEQYF. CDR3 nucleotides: TGTGCCAGCAGTTCGGTGGTCCCCTACGAGCAGTACTTC.

The CDR3 region has the DNA TGTGCCAGTAGTATTGCCGCCAGCGGGAGGAATACGCAGTATTTT. Amino acids: CASSIAASGRNTQYF. V gene TRBV19 combines with J gene TRBJ2-3, with 9 bases that match TRBD2. The CDR3 has 15 amino acids. The germline V gene has CDR1 LNHDA and CDR2 SQIVND (reference sequence). V lost 3 bases, J lost 7 bases, and 8 bases stayed unmatched.

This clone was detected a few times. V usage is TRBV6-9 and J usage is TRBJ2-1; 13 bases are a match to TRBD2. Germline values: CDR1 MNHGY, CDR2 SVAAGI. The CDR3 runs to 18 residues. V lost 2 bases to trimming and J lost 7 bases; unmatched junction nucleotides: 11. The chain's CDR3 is CASSYNPGTSGNWNEQFF. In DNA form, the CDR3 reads TGTGCCAGCAGTTATAACCCAGGGACTAGCGGGAATTGGAATGAGCAGTTCTTC.

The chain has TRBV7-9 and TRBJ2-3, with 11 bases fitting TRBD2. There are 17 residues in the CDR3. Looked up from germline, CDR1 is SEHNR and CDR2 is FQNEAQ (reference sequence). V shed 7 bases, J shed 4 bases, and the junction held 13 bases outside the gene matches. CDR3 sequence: CASNQWALAGVSDTQYF. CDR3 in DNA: TGTGCCAGCAACCAATGGGCACTAGCGGGAGTATCAGATACGCAGTATTTT. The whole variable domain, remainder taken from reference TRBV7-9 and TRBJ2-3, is DTGVSQNPRHKITKRGQNVTFRCDPISEHNRLYWYRQTLGQGPEFLTYFQNEAQLEKSRLLSDRFSAERPKGSFSTLEIQRTEQGDSAMYLCASNQWALAGVSDTQYFGPGTRLTVL.

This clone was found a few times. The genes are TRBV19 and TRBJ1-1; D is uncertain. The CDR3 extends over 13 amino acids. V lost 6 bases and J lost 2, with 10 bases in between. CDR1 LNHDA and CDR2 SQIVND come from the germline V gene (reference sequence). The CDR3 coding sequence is TGTGCCAGTAGAACGGGCTTCAACACTGAAGCTTTCTTT. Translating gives CASRTGFNTEAFF.

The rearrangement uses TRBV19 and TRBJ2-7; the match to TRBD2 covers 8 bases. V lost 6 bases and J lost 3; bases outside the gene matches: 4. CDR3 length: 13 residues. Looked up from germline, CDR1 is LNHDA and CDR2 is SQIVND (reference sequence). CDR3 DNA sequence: TGTGCCAGTAGCCGGGAGGGCCTCTACGAGCAGTACTTC. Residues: CASSREGLYEQYF.

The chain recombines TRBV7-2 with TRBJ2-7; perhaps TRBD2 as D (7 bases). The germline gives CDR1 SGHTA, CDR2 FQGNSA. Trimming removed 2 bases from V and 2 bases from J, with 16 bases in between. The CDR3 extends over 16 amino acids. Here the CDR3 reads CASSLLSGTLPYEQYF. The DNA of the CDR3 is TGTGCCAGCAGCTTACTGAGCGGGACACTACCCTACGAGCAGTACTTC.

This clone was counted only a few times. In DNA form, the CDR3 reads TGTGCCAGCAGCCCCCTCGGTTGGCAGGCCACTTTGGCCTCCTACAATGAGCAGTTCTTC. Its protein product is CASSPLGWQATLASYNEQFF. The chain carries TRBV28 and TRBJ2-1; D not certain. Germline CDR1 and CDR2: MDHEN and SYDVKM. Between the trimmed V and J ends, which lost 6 bases and 0 bases, there was a span of 27 bases. There are 20 residues in the CDR3.

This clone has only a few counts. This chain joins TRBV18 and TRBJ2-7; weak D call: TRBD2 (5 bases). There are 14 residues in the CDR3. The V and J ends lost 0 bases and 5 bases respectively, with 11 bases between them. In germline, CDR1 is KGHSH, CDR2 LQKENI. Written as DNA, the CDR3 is TGTGCCAGCTCACCACCGCTAGCCCGGGACGAGCAGTACTTC. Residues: CASSPPLARDEQYF.

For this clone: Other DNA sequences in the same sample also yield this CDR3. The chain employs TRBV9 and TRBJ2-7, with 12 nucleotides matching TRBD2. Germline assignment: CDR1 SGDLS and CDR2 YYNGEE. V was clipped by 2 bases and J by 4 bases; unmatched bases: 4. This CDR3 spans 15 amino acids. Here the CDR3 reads CASSVGLAGNYEQYF. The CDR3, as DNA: TGTGCCAGCAGCGTCGGACTAGCGGGGAATTACGAGCAGTACTTC.

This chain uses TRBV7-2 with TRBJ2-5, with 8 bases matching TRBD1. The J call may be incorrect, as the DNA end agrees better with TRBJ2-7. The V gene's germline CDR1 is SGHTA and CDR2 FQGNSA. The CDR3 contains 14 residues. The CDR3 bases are TGTGCCAGCAGCTTTGGACAGGGCCTCTACGAGCAGTACTTC. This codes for CASSFGQGLYEQYF.

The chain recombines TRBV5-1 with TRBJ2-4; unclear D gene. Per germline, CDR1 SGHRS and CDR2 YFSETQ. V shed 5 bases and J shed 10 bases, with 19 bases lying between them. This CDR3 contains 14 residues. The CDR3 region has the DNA TGCGCCAGCAGTCCGGGCCTGGACCTCAGGATTCAGTACTTC. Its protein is CASSPGLDLRIQYF. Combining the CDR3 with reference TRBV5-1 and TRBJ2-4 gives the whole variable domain KAGVTQTPRYLIKTRGQQVTLSCSPISGHRSVSWYQQTPGQGLQFLFEYFSETQRNKGNFPGRFSGRQFSNSRSEMNVSTLELGDSALYLCASSPGLDLRIQYFGAGTRLSVL.